One sample yielded the 27 T cell receptor beta chains listed below, sequenced in a study of T cell changes during pregnancy in multiple sclerosis. Assay: immunoSEQ multiplex PCR; the TCRdb copy retains only in-frame clones and omits some. The table has about 68,000 clones, over 75% seen once; the top ten hold 1.5%. The sequences come from peripheral blood, collected in the third trimester of pregnancy. The receptors originated from a female donor with multiple sclerosis, enrolled in a pregnancy study.

The CDR3 DNA follows: TGTGCCAGTAGACCGTGGGTAGCGGGGGACAATGAGCAGTTCTTC. This gives the protein CASRPWVAGDNEQFF. V is TRBV19 and J is TRBJ2-1, with 9 bases fitting TRBD2. The CDR3 has 15 residues. J lost 5 bases, V lost 6 bases, and 8 bases had no gene match. The germline V gene encodes CDR1 LNHDA and CDR2 SQIVND (reference sequence). Drawing the rest from reference TRBV19 and TRBJ2-1, the complete variable domain is DGGITQSPKYLFRKEGQNVTLSCEQNLNHDAMYWYRQDPGQGLRLIYYSQIVNDFQKGDIAEGYSVSREKKESFPLTVTSAQKNPTAFYLCASRPWVAGDNEQFFGPGTRLTVL.

The CDR3 loop reads CAISRTYEQYF. CDR3 coding DNA: TGTGCCATCTCCAGAACCTACGAGCAGTACTTC. This chain uses TRBV6-5 with TRBJ2-7; D remains unclear. Trimming took 10 bases from V and 2 from J, leaving 9 bases between them. Germline V gene data show CDR1 as MNHEY and CDR2 as SVGAGI. The CDR3 consists of 11 residues.

This chain links TRBV14 with TRBJ1-3; D call uncertain. The CDR3 runs 13 residues. V lost 3 bases and J 0 bases, leaving 3 bases between the germline ends. Germline assignment: CDR1 SGHDN and CDR2 FVKESK. The CDR3 DNA reads as TGTGCCAGCAGCCACTTCTCTGGAAACACCATATATTTT. Translation gives CASSHFSGNTIYF.

V is TRBV9 and J is TRBJ1-2, with TRBD1 as a possible D gene (6 bases). Germline loops: CDR1 SGDLS, CDR2 YYNGEE. V lost 2 bases and J lost 7, with 15 bases in between. The CDR3 is 14 amino acids. The CDR3 bases are TGTGCCAGCAGCGTGGACAGTCTCACGGGTGGCTACACCTTC. Its translation is CASSVDSLTGGYTF.

This chain uses TRBV30 with TRBJ1-5, with a tentative D call TRBD1 (5 bases). There are 15 residues in the CDR3. Germline V gene data show CDR1 as GTSNPN and CDR2 as SVGIG (reference sequence). V lost 3 bases and J lost 2, with 14 bases in between. The CDR3 nucleotides read TGTGCCTGGAGCATAAGGGGTTCGGGCAATCAGCCCCAGCATTTT. This gives the protein CAWSIRGSGNQPQHF.

The chain combines TRBV5-1 with TRBJ1-2; 7 bases are shared with TRBD1. The length of the CDR3 is 12 residues. Trimming removed 4 bases from V and 12 bases from J; junction bases left unmatched: 9. Germline CDR1 SGHRS, CDR2 YFSETQ. DNA for the CDR3: TGCGCCAGCAGCCCCCTCCAGGGGGAGAACACCTTC. This translates into CASSPLQGENTF.

The CDR3 region has the DNA TGTGCCAGCAGCGTCGACCCGGGACAGAAGAACACTGAAGCTTTCTTT. It translates to CASSVDPGQKNTEAFF. The V call is TRBV9, the J call TRBJ1-1, with 7 bases lining up with TRBD1. V was clipped by 2 bases and J by 1 base; unmatched bases: 8. The CDR3 contains 16 residues. Germline V gene lookup returns CDR1 SGDLS and CDR2 YYNGEE.

This chain uses TRBV18 with TRBJ2-7; D perhaps matches TRBD1 (6 bases). The CDR3 extends over 14 amino acids. Trimming took off 8 bases at V and 4 bases at J, with 18 bases between the two ends. Germline V gene sequence: CDR1 KGHSH, CDR2 LQKENI. This chain's CDR3 is CASRDTGFEYEQYF. The CDR3 DNA is TGTGCCAGCCGGGACACAGGGTTTGAGTACGAGCAGTACTTC.

The rearrangement joins TRBV5-6 to TRBJ1-2; D might be TRBD1 (6 bases). CDR1 is SGHDT, CDR2 YYEEEE, per germline. There are 12 residues in the CDR3. V dropped 7 bases and J dropped 2 bases, with 9 bases sitting between them. The CDR3 DNA reads TGTGCCAGCGGACAGACGAACTATGGCTACACCTTC. This translates into CASGQTNYGYTF.

This clone has only one observation. The chain recombines TRBV4-1 with TRBJ1-3, with a possible D match to TRBD1 (6 bases). Between the trimmed V and J ends, which lost 0 bases and 8 bases, there was a span of 20 bases. The CDR3 has 17 residues. CDR1 is MGHRA and CDR2 is YSYEKL in the germline V gene. The CDR3 spells CASSQESGQNLVYTIYF. The CDR3 DNA reads TGCGCCAGCAGCCAAGAATCAGGACAGAATTTGGTATACACCATATATTTT.

The rearrangement uses TRBV2 and TRBJ1-1, with D unresolved. V shed 6 bases and J shed 1 base, with 12 bases lying between them. CDR1 is SNHLY, CDR2 FYNNEI, per germline. The CDR3 is 14 residues long. The CDR3 nucleotides are TGTGCCAGCAGGGGCCTCCGGGGGAACACTGAAGCTTTCTTT. This encodes CASRGLRGNTEAFF.

The chain recombines TRBV11-2 with TRBJ1-2, with a weak D call TRBD1 (5 bases). With 7 bases removed from V and 14 bases from J, the gap between germline ends came to 20 bases. This CDR3 has 12 residues. CDR1 and CDR2 (germline): SGHAT, FQNNGV. The CDR3 protein is CASTAPGLGSTF. For the CDR3, the DNA is TGTGCCAGCACCGCACCGGGACTTGGCTCGACCTTC. Full variable domain (rest looked up from reference TRBV11-2 and TRBJ1-2): EAGVAQSPRYKIIEKRQSVAFWCNPISGHATLYWYQQILGQGPKLLIQFQNNGVVDDSQLPKDRFSAERLKGVDSTLKIQPAKLEDSAVYLCASTAPGLGSTFGSGTRLTVV.

The chain has TRBV6-5 and TRBJ2-1, with 7 bases fitting TRBD2. The CDR3 runs to 14 residues. In germline, CDR1 is MNHEY, CDR2 SVGAGI. The V gene end was trimmed by 1 base and the J gene end by 7 bases; junction bases not matched to a gene: 4. CDR3 DNA: TGTGCCAGCAGTTACTTTGCGGGAGTGAATGAGCAGTTCTTC. Its translation: CASSYFAGVNEQFF.

The V call is TRBV9, the J call TRBJ2-3; D is possibly TRBD2 (6 bases). CDR3 length: 18 amino acids. Trimming took off 0 bases at V and 2 bases at J, with 19 bases between the two ends. Germline CDR1 SGDLS, CDR2 YYNGEE. DNA for the CDR3: TGTGCCAGCAGCGTAGGTCTTGTTGGCGGGGCGACCACAGATACGCAGTATTTT. Amino acids: CASSVGLVGGATTDTQYF.

This rearrangement joins TRBV7-2 to TRBJ1-5, with D possibly matching TRBD1 (6 bases). Germline V gene lookup returns CDR1 SGHTA and CDR2 FQGNSA. This CDR3 is 14 amino acids long. Trimming took 8 bases from V and 4 from J, leaving 15 bases between them. DNA of the CDR3: TGTGCCAGCCTGACTACAGGGAATAATCAGCCCCAGCATTTT. Translating it yields CASLTTGNNQPQHF.

The chain joins TRBV6-1 to TRBJ2-1, with 14 bases lining up with TRBD2. Germline V lookup: CDR1 MNHNS, CDR2 SASEGT. This CDR3 region has 15 residues. V lost 4 bases and J lost 9; bases outside the gene matches: 5. The CDR3 DNA is TGTGCCAGCAGTGTTGGGACTAGCGGGAGTTTTGAGCAGTTCTTC. Translation: CASSVGTSGSFEQFF.

CDR3 DNA sequence: TGTGCCAGCTCACCACAGGGAGGAGGTAACACCGGGGAGCTGTTTTTT. Translation: CASSPQGGGNTGELFF. V usage is TRBV18 and J usage is TRBJ2-2, with a weak D call TRBD2 (6 bases). Trimming removed 1 base at V and 2 bases at J, with 11 bases between. This CDR3 comprises 16 residues. From germline, CDR1 is KGHSH and CDR2 LQKENI.

V usage is TRBV5-1 and J usage is TRBJ1-4; D ambiguous. V lost 0 bases, J lost 7 bases, and 13 bases lay in between. CDR3 length: 15 residues. The germline CDR1 and CDR2 sequences are SGHRS and YFSETQ. CDR3 region: CASSLGWPESEKLFF. In DNA, the CDR3 is TGCGCCAGCAGCTTGGGCTGGCCAGAATCTGAAAAACTGTTTTTT.

The chain employs TRBV27 and TRBJ1-3; possible D gene TRBD1, 6 bases. Germline CDR1 MNHEY, CDR2 SMNVEV (reference sequence). Trimming cost V 9 bases and J 5 bases, with 26 bases left between them. The CDR3 has 17 amino acids. The CDR3 region has the DNA TGTGCCAGTATACCCCTCAGCGGGGGGACAAACCGAAACACCATATATTTT. This translates into CASIPLSGGTNRNTIYF.

The V and J genes are TRBV9 and TRBJ2-7, with 7 bases lining up with TRBD1. Germline values: CDR1 SGDLS, CDR2 YYNGEE. The J segment lost 7 bases and the V segment lost 4 bases, leaving 5 bases of the junction unmatched. The CDR3 extends over 12 amino acids. The CDR3 DNA reads TGTGCCAGCAGCCCGGACAGGAGAGAGCAGTACTTC. Encoded protein: CASSPDRREQYF.

The V gene is TRBV9, the J gene TRBJ2-3; D is unclear. The CDR3 consists of 12 residues. Germline CDR1 is SGDLS and CDR2 is YYNGEE. The ends were cut back, 1 base at V and 4 bases at J, with 4 bases in the middle. CDR3 sequence reads: CASSVIADTQYF. The DNA of the CDR3 is TGTGCCAGCAGCGTAATCGCAGATACGCAGTATTTT.

This chain uses TRBV7-7 with TRBJ2-5; TRBD1 matches 8 bases. The CDR3 is 14 amino acids. Unmatched junction bases numbered 4, after V lost 5 bases and J lost 2 bases. In germline, CDR1 is SSHAT, CDR2 FNYEAQ (reference sequence). The CDR3 here is CASSRGQAQETQYF. In nucleotides, the CDR3 is TGTGCCAGCAGCCGGGGACAGGCACAAGAGACCCAGTACTTC.

The chain couples TRBV5-6 to TRBJ2-5, with no clear D. This CDR3 contains 11 residues. V lost 3 bases to trimming and J lost 4 bases, with 4 bases between them. CDR1 and CDR2 (germline): SGHDT, YYEEEE. CDR3 sequence: CASSSRETQYF. The CDR3 nucleotides read TGTGCCAGCAGCTCGCGAGAGACCCAGTACTTC.

The rearrangement uses TRBV4-2 and TRBJ2-1, with TRBD1 matching 9 bases. The trim removed 0 bases at V and 1 base at J, leaving 1 base unmatched. This CDR3 comprises 16 residues. CDR1 and CDR2 from the germline V gene are LGHNA and YNFKEQ. The CDR3 reads CASSQDDRGSYNEQFF. CDR3 sequence (DNA): TGTGCCAGCAGCCAAGATGACAGGGGGTCCTACAATGAGCAGTTCTTC.

This clone was counted between two and nine times. The chain joins TRBV2 to TRBJ1-1; a possible D gene is TRBD1 (6 bases). The germline V gene has CDR1 SNHLY and CDR2 FYNNEI. Deletions cut 8 bases from V and 0 bases from J, with 10 bases between. This CDR3 contains 13 residues. The CDR3 DNA reads TGTGCCAGCTACAGGGTCGTGAACACTGAAGCTTTCTTT. Encoded protein: CASYRVVNTEAFF.

The chain carries TRBV11-3 and TRBJ2-1; 7 positions agree with TRBD2. The CDR3 contains 16 residues. Trimming took 0 bases from V and 3 from J; bases not matched to a gene: 5. Germline CDR1 and CDR2: SGHNT and YENEEA. CDR3 sequence reads: CASSLDTGGFYNEQFF. CDR3 bases: TGTGCCAGCAGCTTAGATACGGGAGGATTCTACAATGAGCAGTTCTTC.

This clone was seen a handful of times. This CDR3 is also generated by other DNA sequences in the sample. The chain has TRBV18 and TRBJ1-1, with D possibly TRBD1 on 5 matching bases. V was trimmed by 5 bases and J by 1 base, leaving 8 bases between them. The CDR3 totals 13 residues. CDR1 and CDR2 from the germline V gene are KGHSH and LQKENI. The CDR3, as DNA: TGTGCCAGCTCATCTGGACAGAACACTGAAGCTTTCTTT. As protein: CASSSGQNTEAFF.